This entry lists 27 T cell receptor beta chains sequenced from one sample in a study of T cells in localized non-small cell lung cancer. Method: immunoSEQ multiplex PCR; TCRdb's copy keeps in-frame clones and lacks some. The sample carries 70,000 or so clones, 70% to 85% recorded once. Source: peripheral blood, taken before any cancer treatment. Receptor source: a female donor of 60 years or more with stage I lung adenocarcinoma.

The chain carries TRBV5-6 and TRBJ2-7; D is perhaps TRBD2 (6 bases). This CDR3 is 14 amino acids long. V lost 4 bases and J 3 bases, leaving 14 bases between the germline ends. Germline CDR1 and CDR2: SGHDT and YYEEEE. For the CDR3, the DNA is TGTGCCAGCAGCCTGGGACTTTTCCTCTACGAGCAGTACTTC. This gives the protein CASSLGLFLYEQYF.

The CDR3, as DNA: TGCAGCGTTGCCCCTCCGACAGGGCAGGACACTGAAGCTTTCTTT. It translates to CSVAPPTGQDTEAFF. The chain carries TRBV29-1 and TRBJ1-1; 7 bases agree with TRBD1. CDR1 and CDR2 (germline): SQVTM, ANQGSEA. The CDR3 has 15 amino acids. J lost 3 bases, V lost 4 bases, and 11 bases had no gene match.

V gene TRBV19 combines with J gene TRBJ2-2; D gene unclear. Germline CDR1 LNHDA, CDR2 SQIVND (reference sequence). With 9 bases removed from V and 3 bases from J, the gap between germline ends came to 20 bases. CDR3 size: 16 residues. CDR3 DNA sequence: TGTGCCAGCCGCCGCTCCTACGGACCCGACACCGGGGAGCTGTTTTTT. Translated: CASRRSYGPDTGELFF.

The J gene is TRBJ1-2, the V gene TRBV7-9; 8 bases agree with TRBD1. V shed 4 bases, J shed 6 bases, and the junction held 7 bases outside the gene matches. The CDR3 loop spans 14 amino acids. From germline, CDR1 is SEHNR and CDR2 FQNEAQ (reference sequence). The CDR3 DNA is TGTGCCAGCAGCTCATTTTCAGGGGGCAATGGCTACACCTTC. Amino acid sequence: CASSSFSGGNGYTF.

The V gene is TRBV7-9, the J gene TRBJ1-2, with 9 bases matching TRBD1. The CDR3 has 17 residues. CDR1 is SEHNR, CDR2 FQNEAQ, per germline (reference sequence). Germline trimming cut 5 bases from V and 0 bases from J; bases unmatched to any gene: 10. CDR3 amino acids: CASSLGTGRLANYGYTF. The DNA of the CDR3 is TGTGCCAGCAGCCTGGGGACAGGGAGGCTGGCTAACTATGGCTACACCTTC. The complete variable domain, with remaining parts taken from reference TRBV7-9 and TRBJ1-2, reads DTGVSQNPRHKITKRGQNVTFRCDPISEHNRLYWYRQTLGQGPEFLTYFQNEAQLEKSRLLSDRFSAERPKGSFSTLEIQRTEQGDSAMYLCASSLGTGRLANYGYTFGSGTRLTVV.

The CDR3 DNA is TGCGCCAGCAGCAACCAAGGGTACCAAGAGACCCAGTACTTC. Translated, it gives CASSNQGYQETQYF. The chain joins TRBV5-1 to TRBJ2-5; D remains unclear. This CDR3 is built from 14 residues. The V end lost 4 bases, the J end lost 0 bases, and 10 bases lay between the germline ends. Germline V gene sequence: CDR1 SGHRS, CDR2 YFSETQ. The variable domain in full, completed from reference TRBV5-1 and TRBJ2-5, reads KAGVTQTPRYLIKTRGQQVTLSCSPISGHRSVSWYQQTPGQGLQFLFEYFSETQRNKGNFPGRFSGRQFSNSRSEMNVSTLELGDSALYLCASSNQGYQETQYFGPGTRLLVL.

In DNA, the CDR3 is TGTGCCAGTAGTTCCGCACCGTTGGGGACCCAGTACTTC. Residues: CASSSAPLGTQYF. This sequence joins TRBV19 and TRBJ2-5; D unclear. In germline, CDR1 is LNHDA, CDR2 SQIVND (reference sequence). The V gene lost 5 bases and the J gene lost 7 bases, with 14 bases spanning the gap. CDR3 length equals 13 residues.

V usage is TRBV19 and J usage is TRBJ1-4; D possibly corresponds to TRBD1 (5 bases). The CDR3 has 17 amino acids. Germline assignment: CDR1 LNHDA and CDR2 SQIVND (reference sequence). Trimming removed 3 bases at V and 0 bases at J, with 14 bases between. The CDR3 bases are TGTGCCAGTAGTATTGCCAGGGCCTATCCAACTAATGAAAAACTGTTTTTT. Protein sequence: CASSIARAYPTNEKLFF.

CDR3 protein: CASSTPANYGYTF. CDR3 DNA sequence: TGTGCCAGCAGTACACCAGCTAACTATGGCTACACCTTC. The V call is TRBV5-6, the J call TRBJ1-2; D is ambiguous. Germline assignment: CDR1 SGHDT and CDR2 YYEEEE. V was clipped by 5 bases and J by 0 bases, with 8 bases between them. CDR3 length: 13 residues. Looking up the rest from reference TRBV5-6 and TRBJ1-2 gives the full variable domain: DAGVTQSPTHLIKTRGQQVTLRCSPKSGHDTVSWYQQALGQGPQFIFQYYEEEERQRGNFPDRFSGHQFPNYSSELNVNALLLGDSALYLCASSTPANYGYTFGSGTRLTVV.

Concerning this clone itself: One end of the junction does not line up with germline, which may come from a read error. The chain uses TRBV6-5 and TRBJ1-5; D gene uncertain. This CDR3 contains 14 residues. Germline assignment: CDR1 MNHEY and CDR2 SVGAGI. CDR3 protein: CAGSYKRSNQPQHF. CDR3 sequence (DNA): TGTGCCGGCAGTTATAAAAGAAGCAATCAGCCCCAGCATTTT.

The rearrangement joins TRBV7-3 to TRBJ2-3, with TRBD2 matching 8 bases. The trim removed 4 bases at V and 5 bases at J, leaving 8 bases unmatched. Germline values: CDR1 SGHTA, CDR2 FQGTGA. This CDR3 is built from 15 residues. This CDR3 is CASSSASGFVDTQYF. For the CDR3, the DNA is TGTGCCAGCAGCTCGGCTAGCGGGTTTGTAGATACGCAGTATTTT.

The chain joins TRBV11-3 to TRBJ2-2, with 9 bases aligning to TRBD1. The CDR3 sequence is 14 residues long. The V segment lost 5 bases and the J segment 6 bases; nucleotides outside the gene matches: 4. Germline V CDR1 and CDR2: SGHNT, YENEEA. For the CDR3, the DNA is TGTGCCAGCAGCACCGGGACAGGGTCCGGGGAGCTGTTTTTT. Translated, it gives CASSTGTGSGELFF.

The J gene is TRBJ2-7, the V gene TRBV23-1, with TRBD2 as a possible D gene (5 bases). TRBV23-1 is filed as an ORF, its function uncertain. V was pared by 10 bases and J by 0 bases, with 13 bases between. The CDR3 is 13 residues long. The CDR3 DNA reads TGCGCCACTTCCCCCGCGGGCTCCTACGAGCAGTACTTC. Residues: CATSPAGSYEQYF.

The chain links TRBV9 to TRBJ2-3; 9 nucleotides line up with TRBD2. The CDR3 contains 18 residues. Per the germline V gene, CDR1 is SGDLS and CDR2 is YYNGEE. The trim removed 0 bases at V and 1 base at J, leaving 9 bases unmatched. The CDR3 loop reads CASSVAGMGLAGTDTQYF. The CDR3 nucleotides are TGTGCCAGCAGCGTAGCCGGGATGGGACTAGCTGGCACAGATACGCAGTATTTT.

The chain combines TRBV14 with TRBJ2-3; TRBD1 matches at 8 bases. V was clipped by 4 bases and J by 7 bases; unmatched bases: 10. Germline assignment: CDR1 SGHDN and CDR2 FVKESK. The length of the CDR3 is 15 residues. The CDR3 sequence: CASSLLGQGIYTQYF. CDR3 nucleotides: TGTGCCAGCAGCCTTCTAGGACAGGGCATTTATACGCAGTATTTT.

This clone was detected once. The V and J genes are TRBV6-1 and TRBJ2-7; D is uncertain. The CDR3 totals 13 residues. V was clipped by 0 bases and J by 3 bases, with 6 bases between them. The germline V gene encodes CDR1 MNHNS and CDR2 SASEGT. As DNA, the CDR3 is TGTGCCAGCAGTGAAGCCATACTCTACGAGCAGTACTTC. Its protein product is CASSEAILYEQYF.

For the CDR3, the DNA is TGTGCCAGCAGTGAGGGACGGAACACCGGGGAGCTGTTTTTT. Its protein product is CASSEGRNTGELFF. The chain uses TRBV2 and TRBJ2-2; tentatively, D is TRBD1 or TRBD2 (5 bases each). The CDR3 has 14 amino acids. V dropped 3 bases and J dropped 1 base, with 6 bases sitting between them. Germline V gives CDR1 SNHLY, CDR2 FYNNEI.

In its sample, this clone was seen once. The chain is built from TRBV5-1 and TRBJ2-3; tentative D call: TRBD1 (6 bases). The ends were cut back, 4 bases at V and 2 bases at J, with 14 bases in the middle. Germline V gene data show CDR1 as SGHRS and CDR2 as YFSETQ. This CDR3 is 15 amino acids long. Written as DNA, the CDR3 is TGCGCCAGCAGCCTTTCAGGGGCTATCACAGATACGCAGTATTTT. Encoded protein: CASSLSGAITDTQYF.

As regards this clone: An end of the junction does not agree with germline; a read error may underlie this. This sequence joins TRBV6-1 and TRBJ1-1; the match to TRBD1 covers 7 bases. Germline values: CDR1 MNHNS, CDR2 SASEGT. This CDR3 comprises 14 residues. The CDR3 loop reads CASSVRQGGQDKIF. The DNA for the CDR3 is TGTGCCAGCAGTGTAAGGCAGGGGGGGCAGGATAAGATCTTT.

This chain uses TRBV27 with TRBJ2-3; 10 positions match TRBD1. Looked up from germline, CDR1 is MNHEY and CDR2 is SMNVEV (reference sequence). J gave up 2 bases and V 6 bases, and 8 bases lay outside the gene matches. CDR3 length: 16 residues. This CDR3 is CASRRQGALHTDTQYF. The CDR3, as DNA: TGTGCCAGCAGAAGACAGGGGGCTCTCCACACAGATACGCAGTATTTT.

This chain connects TRBV4-2 to TRBJ2-7; 10 positions agree with TRBD2. The CDR3 is 18 amino acids. Germline V gene data show CDR1 as LGHNA and CDR2 as YNFKEQ. The ends lost 1 base at V and 0 bases at J; junction bases unmatched: 9. CDR3 region: CASSQVPAGTSDSYEQYF. The CDR3 DNA reads as TGTGCCAGCAGCCAAGTACCAGCAGGGACTAGCGACTCCTACGAGCAGTACTTC.

This chain links TRBV15 with TRBJ1-4, with unresolved D. Deletions cut 7 bases from V and 5 bases from J, with 17 bases between. The length of the CDR3 is 15 residues. CDR1 and CDR2 from the germline V gene are LNHNV and YYDKDF (reference sequence). The CDR3 DNA follows: TGTGCCACCACGAAGTCCCCGGTTTCAAATGAAAAACTGTTTTTT. Translating it yields CATTKSPVSNEKLFF. Drawing the rest from reference TRBV15 and TRBJ1-4, the complete variable domain is DAMVIQNPRYQVTQFGKPVTLSCSQTLNHNVMYWYQQKSSQAPKLLFHYYDKDFNNEADTPDNFQSRRPNTSFCFLDIRSPGLGDTAMYLCATTKSPVSNEKLFFGSGTQLSVL.

The V and J genes are TRBV5-1 and TRBJ1-1; D call uncertain. In germline, CDR1 is SGHRS, CDR2 YFSETQ. Deletions cut 1 base from V and 11 bases from J, with 12 bases between. The CDR3 is 12 amino acids. CDR3 sequence reads: CASSLTGFMAFF. The DNA for the CDR3 is TGCGCCAGCAGCTTGACGGGATTTATGGCTTTCTTT.

This rearrangement joins TRBV19 to TRBJ1-4; 9 nucleotides agree with TRBD1. The V and J ends lost 6 bases and 3 bases, in that order; junction bases with no gene match: 14. CDR1 is LNHDA and CDR2 is SQIVND in the germline V gene (reference sequence). This CDR3 region has 18 residues. CDR3 in DNA: TGTGCCAGTAGACAAACAGGGGGCAGGTTTTCTTCTAATGAAAAACTGTTTTTT. This codes for CASRQTGGRFSSNEKLFF.

V usage is TRBV5-1 and J usage is TRBJ2-2; 9 bases fit TRBD1. This CDR3 comprises 15 residues. Germline V lookup: CDR1 SGHRS, CDR2 YFSETQ. The trim removed 1 base at V and 5 bases at J, leaving 3 bases unmatched. CDR3 DNA sequence: TGCGCCAGCAGCTTGACAGGGGGCTATACCGGGGAGCTGTTTTTT. Translation: CASSLTGGYTGELFF. Full variable domain (remainder filled in from reference TRBV5-1 and TRBJ2-2): KAGVTQTPRYLIKTRGQQVTLSCSPISGHRSVSWYQQTPGQGLQFLFEYFSETQRNKGNFPGRFSGRQFSNSRSEMNVSTLELGDSALYLCASSLTGGYTGELFFGEGSRLTVL.

The chain recombines TRBV5-6 with TRBJ2-7; D remains ambiguous. The CDR3 runs to 12 residues. Trimming left V 0 bases short and J 5 bases short, with 6 bases between. Germline V gene lookup returns CDR1 SGHDT and CDR2 YYEEEE. CDR3 amino acids: CASSLGYDEQYF. The CDR3 coding sequence is TGTGCCAGCAGCTTGGGTTACGACGAGCAGTACTTC.

The rearrangement uses TRBV9 and TRBJ2-7; 8 bases match TRBD2. This CDR3 has 14 residues. Trimming took 0 bases from V and 8 from J; bases not matched to a gene: 7. The V gene's germline CDR1 is SGDLS and CDR2 YYNGEE. CDR3 in DNA: TGTGCCAGCAGCGTAGCTACGGGGGGGACCCAGCAGTACTTC. Amino acids: CASSVATGGTQQYF.